The rows below give T cell receptor beta chains drawn from one sample of a study of cytomegalovirus exposure and HLA in healthy donors. This table comes from immunoSEQ multiplex PCR, and its TCRdb copy is limited to in-frame clones, with some not included. The sample has around 63,000 clones, around 92% seen once; the top ten hold around 1.3%. Sequencing was performed on PBMCs. Receptor source: a woman aged 18-29 years in good health and CMV-seronegative. CDR3s include the opening cysteine and the closing phenylalanine or tryptophan. A D gene is named only where the DNA matches it firmly. Clone size, where shown, is once, few, many, or a class for clones that have expanded.

D gene	J gene	V gene	clone size	CDR3 protein	CDR3 DNA
NA	TRBJ2-7	TRBV29-1	NA	CGWTIRPAHEQYF	TGCGGCTGGACTATCCGGCCTGCGCACGAGCAGTACTTC
NA	TRBJ1-2	TRBV6-1	few	CASSEVRTVAVRGYTF	TGTGCCAGCAGTGAAGTTAGGACAGTCGCGGTCCGGGGCTACACCTTC
NA	TRBJ1-6	TRBV30	few	CAWRTKRQGSYNSPLHF	TGTGCCTGGAGGACCAAACGCCAGGGATCCTATAATTCACCCCTCCACTTT
NA	TRBJ2-3	TRBV5-1	NA	CASSAEGRGFTDTQYF	TGCGCCAGCAGCGCGGAGGGGCGGGGATTCACAGATACGCAGTATTTT
TRBD1	TRBJ1-5	TRBV4-2	once	CASSQDRGQPQHF	TGTGCCAGCAGCCAAGACAGGGGGCAGCCCCAGCATTTT
TRBD2	TRBJ2-7	TRBV7-9	NA	CASSLAGTRGEQYF	TGTGCCAGCAGCTTAGCGGGGACTAGGGGCGAGCAGTACTTC
TRBD2	TRBJ2-1	TRBV5-8	NA	CASSLERGRDYNEQFF	TGTGCCAGCAGCTTGGAGCGAGGGAGGGACTACAATGAGCAGTTCTTC
NA	TRBJ2-5	TRBV5-1	once	CASSLVEGFETQYF	TGCGCCAGCAGCTTGGTCGAGGGCTTCGAGACCCAGTACTTC
NA	TRBJ1-2	TRBV19	NA	CASSMGRGFENYGYTF	TGTGCCAGTAGTATGGGTAGAGGTTTCGAAAACTATGGCTACACCTTC
NA	TRBJ2-1	TRBV28	NA	CASSFNWGRMGYNEQFF	TGTGCCAGCAGTTTCAACTGGGGCAGGATGGGCTACAATGAGCAGTTCTTC
NA	TRBJ2-1	TRBV28	NA	CASSTRESSYNEQFF	TGTGCCAGCAGTACCAGGGAAAGCTCCTACAATGAGCAGTTCTTC
TRBD1	TRBJ2-2	TRBV6-4	NA	CASRQGANTGELFF	TGTGCCAGCAGACAGGGGGCGAACACCGGGGAGCTGTTTTTT
NA	TRBJ2-7	TRBV11-1	NA	CASSLRREASYEQYF	TGTGCCAGCAGCTTAAGACGGGAAGCCTCCTACGAGCAGTACTTC
NA	TRBJ1-2	TRBV10-3	NA	CAISQGPNYGYTF	TGTGCCATCAGCCAGGGCCCCAACTATGGCTACACCTTC
NA	TRBJ1-2	TRBV27	NA	CASSLGQHYGYTF	TGTGCCAGCAGTTTAGGGCAGCACTATGGCTACACCTTC
NA	TRBJ1-2	TRBV7-9	once	CASSLLPPQGHYGYTF	TGTGCCAGCAGCTTACTCCCCCCCCAGGGGCACTATGGCTACACCTTC
NA	TRBJ2-2	TRBV4-1	NA	CASSQDFFGFTGELFF	TGCGCCAGCAGCCAAGATTTTTTCGGTTTCACCGGGGAGCTGTTTTTT
TRBD2	TRBJ2-2	TRBV5-1	NA	CASSSSSAGGQNTGELFF	TGCGCCAGCAGCTCCTCGTCAGCGGGAGGCCAGAACACCGGGGAGCTGTTTTTT
TRBD1	TRBJ2-5	TRBV11-2	NA	CASSSPGTGGFETQYF	TGTGCCAGCAGCTCCCCCGGGACAGGGGGCTTCGAGACCCAGTACTTC
TRBD2	TRBJ2-3	TRBV5-1	NA	CASSGRLAGSTDTQYF	TGCGCCAGCAGCGGCAGACTAGCGGGAAGCACAGATACGCAGTATTTT
NA	TRBJ1-5	TRBV4-1	NA	CASSQDGQGRQPQHF	TGCGCCAGCAGCCAAGATGGCCAGGGAAGGCAGCCCCAGCATTTT
NA	TRBJ1-5	TRBV15	NA	CATSRDLVKNQPQHF	TGTGCCACCAGCAGAGATCTAGTAAAAAATCAGCCCCAGCATTTT
NA	TRBJ2-1	TRBV11-2	NA	CASSQTTEYNEQFF	TGTGCCAGCAGCCAAACGACAGAGTACAATGAGCAGTTCTTC
TRBD1	TRBJ2-1	TRBV18	NA	CASSPGTALTYNEQFF	TGTGCCAGCTCACCCGGGACAGCCTTAACCTACAATGAGCAGTTCTTC
TRBD2	TRBJ2-7	TRBV6-9	NA	CASSLNVPREGYEQYF	TGTGCCAGCAGTTTAAATGTTCCGCGGGAGGGCTACGAGCAGTACTTC
NA	TRBJ2-7	TRBV28	NA	CASSLSGPYEQYF	TGTGCCAGCAGTTTATCTGGCCCCTACGAGCAGTACTTC
NA	TRBJ1-5	TRBV30	NA	CAWSQRGPQHF	TGTGCCTGGAGTCAGCGAGGGCCCCAGCATTTT
TRBD1	TRBJ2-3	TRBV5-1	NA	CASSPYRGLTDTQYF	TGCGCCAGCAGCCCATATAGGGGGCTCACAGATACGCAGTATTTT
NA	TRBJ1-2	TRBV6-5	NA	CASSSDQGKGYTF	TGTGCCAGCAGTTCCGACCAGGGAAAAGGCTACACCTTC
NA	TRBJ1-4	TRBV5-8	NA	CATVRDRAEKLFF	TGTGCCACCGTGCGGGACCGAGCTGAAAAACTGTTTTTT
NA	TRBJ1-1	TRBV7-9	NA	CASSLAPRAGPRGNTEAFF	TGTGCCAGCAGCTTAGCTCCCAGGGCTGGTCCCAGGGGAAACACTGAAGCTTTCTTT
NA	TRBJ2-2	TRBV6-1	NA	CASSARTQNTGELFF	TGTGCCAGCAGTGCTCGGACACAAAACACCGGGGAGCTGTTTTTT
NA	TRBJ1-1	TRBV7-2	NA	CASSLNTGRGEAFF	TGTGCCAGCAGCTTAAACACAGGGAGGGGTGAAGCTTTCTTT
NA	TRBJ2-2	TRBV5-1	NA	CASRPGTSNTGELFF	TGCGCCAGCAGACCCGGGACATCTAACACCGGGGAGCTGTTTTTT
TRBD2	TRBJ2-1	TRBV6-4	NA	CASSDSIAGHNEQFF	TGTGCCAGCAGTGACTCGATAGCGGGCCACAATGAGCAGTTCTTC
TRBD2	TRBJ2-3	TRBV15	NA	CATSMGGSTDTQYF	TGTGCCACCAGCATGGGGGGGAGCACAGATACGCAGTATTTT
NA	TRBJ2-5	TRBV7-9	NA	CASSLVFGRVETQYF	TGTGCCAGCAGCTTAGTGTTCGGCAGGGTAGAGACCCAGTACTTC
NA	TRBJ2-7	TRBV14	NA	CASSQVWGQGQYF	TGTGCCAGCAGCCAAGTATGGGGGCAGGGGCAGTACTTC
NA	TRBJ1-5	TRBV7-6	NA	CASSLLAGPGGGNQPQHF	TGTGCCAGCAGCTTATTGGCAGGGCCCGGCGGAGGCAATCAGCCCCAGCATTTT
TRBD1	TRBJ1-4	TRBV7-9	once	CASTRRRGQNNEKLFF	TGTGCCAGCACCAGACGGAGGGGGCAAAATAATGAAAAACTGTTTTTT
NA	TRBJ2-5	TRBV20-1	once	CSARWGGTQYF	TGCAGTGCCCGCTGGGGAGGGACCCAGTACTTC
NA	TRBJ2-1	TRBV13	NA	CASGGVRGSLGNEQFF	TGTGCCAGTGGGGGTGTTCGGGGGAGCCTGGGGAATGAGCAGTTCTTC
TRBD2	TRBJ2-2	TRBV7-8	NA	CASSPSRLAGINANTGELFF	TGTGCCAGCAGCCCCAGTCGGCTAGCGGGGATAAACGCGAACACCGGGGAGCTGTTTTTT
TRBD1	TRBJ1-5	TRBV5-8	NA	CASSVGTESNQPQHF	TGTGCCAGCAGCGTCGGGACAGAGAGCAATCAGCCCCAGCATTTT
NA	TRBJ2-7	TRBV11-2	NA	CASSLHFGTGGYEQYF	TGTGCCAGCAGCTTACATTTCGGGACCGGGGGCTACGAGCAGTACTTC
TRBD2	TRBJ2-5	TRBV18	NA	CASSPSSGGETQYF	TGTGCCAGCTCACCATCCAGCGGGGGGGAGACCCAGTACTTC
TRBD2	TRBJ2-7	TRBV27	once	CASRKSGGGGEQYF	TGTGCCAGCAGAAAAAGTGGTGGGGGGGGAGAGCAGTACTTC
TRBD2	TRBJ2-5	TRBV28	NA	CASRPETRSGRAGETQYF	TGTGCCAGCAGACCCGAGACGCGGAGCGGGAGGGCCGGTGAGACCCAGTACTTC
NA	TRBJ2-5	TRBV4-1	NA	CASSQDFNTQRGETQYF	TGCGCCAGCAGCCAAGATTTTAACACCCAGCGAGGGGAGACCCAGTACTTC
NA	TRBJ2-7	TRBV2	few	CASTRAPKSFYEQYF	TGTGCCAGCACGCGGGCGCCGAAATCCTTCTACGAGCAGTACTTC
TRBD2	TRBJ2-5	TRBV7-8	few	CASSLGGGPVVETQYF	TGTGCCAGCAGCTTAGGCGGGGGGCCCGTAGTGGAGACCCAGTACTTC
TRBD1	TRBJ2-1	TRBV7-8	NA	CASSFSGTDHNNEQFF	TGTGCCAGCAGCTTTTCCGGGACAGACCATAACAATGAGCAGTTCTTC
TRBD1	TRBJ2-3	TRBV7-2	once	CASSPRTGRDTQYF	TGTGCCAGCAGCCCCCGGACAGGGCGGGATACGCAGTATTTT
TRBD1	TRBJ1-3	TRBV7-8	NA	CASSLATGSGNTIYF	TGTGCCAGCAGCTTAGCGACAGGGAGCGGAAACACCATATATTTT